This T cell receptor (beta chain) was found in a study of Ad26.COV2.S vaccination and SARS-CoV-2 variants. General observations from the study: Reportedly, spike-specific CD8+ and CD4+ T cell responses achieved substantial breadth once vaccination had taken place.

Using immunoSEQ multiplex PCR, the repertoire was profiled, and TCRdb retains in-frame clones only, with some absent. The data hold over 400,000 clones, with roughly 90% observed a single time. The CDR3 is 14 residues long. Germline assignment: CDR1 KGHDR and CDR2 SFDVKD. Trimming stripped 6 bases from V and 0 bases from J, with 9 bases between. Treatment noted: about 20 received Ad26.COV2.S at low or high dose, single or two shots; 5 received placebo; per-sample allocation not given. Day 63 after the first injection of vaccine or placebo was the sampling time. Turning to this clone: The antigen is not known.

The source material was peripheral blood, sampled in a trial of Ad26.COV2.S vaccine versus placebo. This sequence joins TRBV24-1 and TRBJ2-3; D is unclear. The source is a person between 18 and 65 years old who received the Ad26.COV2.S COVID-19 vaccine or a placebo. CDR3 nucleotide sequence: TGTGCCACCAGTTCAAGGCCTAGCACAGATACGCAGTATTTT. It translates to CATSSRPSTDTQYF.